The rows below give T cell receptor beta chains drawn from one sample of a study of T cells after yellow fever vaccination. TCRdb used MiXCR to reprocess the 5' RACE reads, holding one entry per CDR3 protein. The data contain a few hundred thousand distinct CDR3 sequences, 3% to 4.5% of them seen just once; the ten biggest clones take up about a quarter. Material: PBMCs, obtained on the day of the yellow fever booster vaccination. All receptors come from a man aged 18 to 30 who received the YFV17D yellow fever vaccine. Each CDR3 is given with its conserved first and last residue. A D gene is named only where the DNA matches it firmly. Where a row states a size, it is once, few, many or the class of an expanded clone; other rows omit it.

CDR3	DNA	J	V	D	size
CASSFQQGVNSPLHF	TGTGCCAGCAGCTTCCAACAGGGTGTGAATTCACCCCTCCACTTT	TRBJ1-6	TRBV5-4	-	-
CASTPTPGNEQFF	TGTGCCAGCACCCCAACCCCAGGGAATGAGCAGTTCTTC	TRBJ2-1	TRBV7-2	-	few
CASSQGGGAGGQETQYF	TGCGCCAGCAGCCAAGGGGGAGGAGCGGGGGGCCAAGAGACCCAGTACTTC	TRBJ2-5	TRBV4-1	TRBD2	-
CASSPGQLGNTIYF	TGTGCCAGCAGCCCCGGACAGCTTGGAAACACCATATATTTT	TRBJ1-3	TRBV13	-	many
CASSHPGRGEQYF	TGTGCCAGCAGCCATCCCGGCAGGGGGGAGCAGTACTTC	TRBJ2-7	TRBV4-2	TRBD1	-
CASSQDGLRGRNSPLHF	TGCGCCAGCAGCCAAGACGGGCTCAGGGGAAGGAATTCACCCCTCCACTTT	TRBJ1-6	TRBV4-1	-	few
CASSRKGLSKDTQYF	TGCGCCAGCAGCCGAAAGGGACTATCGAAAGATACGCAGTATTTT	TRBJ2-3	TRBV4-3	TRBD2	-
CASSLSYQETQYF	TGTGCCAGCAGCTTGTCTTACCAAGAGACCCAGTACTTC	TRBJ2-5	TRBV5-4	-	many
CASSPRDRDEKLFF	TGTGCCAGCTCACCCCGGGACAGGGATGAAAAACTGTTTTTT	TRBJ1-4	TRBV18	TRBD1	few
CASSTPRRSEAFF	TGTGCCAGCAGCACCCCGAGGAGGTCTGAAGCTTTCTTT	TRBJ1-1	TRBV28	-	few